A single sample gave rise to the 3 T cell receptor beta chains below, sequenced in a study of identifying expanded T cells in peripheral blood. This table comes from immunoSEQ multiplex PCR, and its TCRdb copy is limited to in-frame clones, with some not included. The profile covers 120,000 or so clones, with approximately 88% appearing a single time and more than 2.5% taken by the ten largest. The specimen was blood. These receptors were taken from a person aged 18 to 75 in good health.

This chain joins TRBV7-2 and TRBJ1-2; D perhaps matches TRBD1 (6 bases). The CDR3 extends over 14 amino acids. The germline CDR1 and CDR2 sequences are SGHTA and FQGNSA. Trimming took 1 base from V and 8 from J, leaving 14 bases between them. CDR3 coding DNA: TGTGCCAGCAGCTTAGGGCGTGGGGGGCAGGGCTACACCTTC. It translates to CASSLGRGGQGYTF.

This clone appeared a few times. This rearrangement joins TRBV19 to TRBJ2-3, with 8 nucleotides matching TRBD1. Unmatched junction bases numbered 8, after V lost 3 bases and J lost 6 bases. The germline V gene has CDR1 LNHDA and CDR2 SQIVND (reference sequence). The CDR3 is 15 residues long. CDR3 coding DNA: TGTGCCAGTAGTATGTCAGGGACAGGACGCGATACGCAGTATTTT. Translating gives CASSMSGTGRDTQYF.

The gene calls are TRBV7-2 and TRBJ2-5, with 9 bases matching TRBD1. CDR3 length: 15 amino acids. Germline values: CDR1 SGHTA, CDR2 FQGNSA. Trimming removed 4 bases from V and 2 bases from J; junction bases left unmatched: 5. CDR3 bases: TGTGCCAGCAGCTCCACTGGGACAGGGCAAGAGACCCAGTACTTC. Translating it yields CASSSTGTGQETQYF.